This T cell receptor (beta chain) was captured in a study of cytomegalovirus exposure and HLA in healthy donors. Turning to the study itself: About 79% of 350 to 400 genotyped donors fell in the Caucasian-associated ancestry cluster.

The length of the CDR3 is 15 residues. Per the germline V gene, CDR1 is MRHNA and CDR2 is SNTAGT. Trimming removed 3 bases from V and 2 bases from J; junction bases left unmatched: 4. General study points: Some TCR beta chains (roughly 150 of them) were listed as cytomegalovirus-associated. Earlier results showed most TCR beta V segments being productive about 90% or about 30% of the time. The authors later linked a missense DCLRE1C variant to TCR beta V- and J-gene trimming.

PCR primers comprised 60 Vbeta and 13 Jbeta primers. Libraries were prepared by immunoSEQ multiplex PCR; TCRdb keeps only in-frame clonotypes and omits some of them. The sample lists 100,000 to 150,000 clones; around 77% were seen once. Regarding this clone: Its antigen is currently unknown.

The genes are TRBV6-4 and TRBJ2-1; TRBD2 aligns across 7 bases. Material for sequencing was PBMCs. The sequence was obtained from a woman aged 40 to 55 in good health and CMV-seropositive. CDR3 sequence (DNA): TGTGCCAGCAGTGAAACGGGAGGCACCTACAATGAGCAGTTCTTC. It is translated as CASSETGGTYNEQFF.